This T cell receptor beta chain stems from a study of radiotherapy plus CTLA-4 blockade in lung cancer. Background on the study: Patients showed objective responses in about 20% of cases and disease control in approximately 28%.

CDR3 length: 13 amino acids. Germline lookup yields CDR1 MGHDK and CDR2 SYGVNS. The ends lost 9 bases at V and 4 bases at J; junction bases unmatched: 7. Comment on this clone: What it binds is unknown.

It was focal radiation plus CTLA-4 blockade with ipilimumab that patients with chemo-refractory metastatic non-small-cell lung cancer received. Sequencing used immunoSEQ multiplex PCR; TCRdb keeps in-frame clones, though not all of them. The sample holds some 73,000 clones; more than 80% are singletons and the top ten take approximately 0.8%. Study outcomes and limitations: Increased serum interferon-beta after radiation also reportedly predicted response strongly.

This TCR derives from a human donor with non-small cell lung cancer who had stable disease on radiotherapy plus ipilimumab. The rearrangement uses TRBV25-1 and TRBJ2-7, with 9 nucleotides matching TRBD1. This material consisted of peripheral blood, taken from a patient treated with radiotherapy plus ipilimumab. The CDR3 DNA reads TGTGCCAGTTGGGGACAGGGCGTATACGAGCAGTACTTC. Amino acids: CASWGQGVYEQYF.